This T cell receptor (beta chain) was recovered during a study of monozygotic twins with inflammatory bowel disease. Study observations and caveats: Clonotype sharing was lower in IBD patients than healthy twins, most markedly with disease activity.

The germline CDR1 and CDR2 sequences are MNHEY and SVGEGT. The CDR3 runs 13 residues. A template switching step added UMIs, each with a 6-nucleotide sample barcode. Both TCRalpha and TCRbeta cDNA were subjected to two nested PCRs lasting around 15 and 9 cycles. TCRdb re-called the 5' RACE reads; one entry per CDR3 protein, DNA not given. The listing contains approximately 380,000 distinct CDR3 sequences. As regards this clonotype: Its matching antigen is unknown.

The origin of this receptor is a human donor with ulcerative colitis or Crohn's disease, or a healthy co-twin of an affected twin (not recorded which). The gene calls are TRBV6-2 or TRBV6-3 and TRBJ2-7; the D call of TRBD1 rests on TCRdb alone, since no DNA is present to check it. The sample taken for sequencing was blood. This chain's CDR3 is CASSKGRFAEQYF.